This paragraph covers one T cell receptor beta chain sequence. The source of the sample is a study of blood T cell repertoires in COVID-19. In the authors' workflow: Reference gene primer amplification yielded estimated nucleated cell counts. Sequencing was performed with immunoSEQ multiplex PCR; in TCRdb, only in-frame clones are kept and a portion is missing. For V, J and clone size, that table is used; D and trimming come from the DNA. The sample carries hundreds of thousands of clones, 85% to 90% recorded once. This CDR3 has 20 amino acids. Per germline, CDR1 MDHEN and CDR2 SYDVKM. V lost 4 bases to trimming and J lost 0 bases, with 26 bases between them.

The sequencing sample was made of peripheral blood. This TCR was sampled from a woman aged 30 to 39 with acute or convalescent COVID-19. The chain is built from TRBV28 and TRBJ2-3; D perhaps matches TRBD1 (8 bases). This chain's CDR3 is CASSSEAGQVGLTSTDTQYF. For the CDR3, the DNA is TGTGCCAGCAGTTCCGAGGCGGGACAGGTGGGACTAACTAGCACAGATACGCAGTATTTT. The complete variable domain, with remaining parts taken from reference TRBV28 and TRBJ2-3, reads DVKVTQSSRYLVKRTGEKVFLECVQDMDHENMFWYRQDPGLGLRLIYFSYDVKMKEKGDIPEGYSVSREKKERFSLILESASTNQTSMYLCASSSEAGQVGLTSTDTQYFGPGTRLTVL.